The present entry profiles one T cell receptor beta chain with its context. Its specificity is unknown. The data stem from a study of post-analysis software for immune sequencing data. V was cut by 2 bases and J by 4 bases, with 9 bases left in between. The CDR3 consists of 14 residues. Looked up from germline, CDR1 is LGHNA and CDR2 is YNFKEQ. Findings of the study overall: There were five or six TRBV segments more frequent in patients than controls, and TRBV5-6, TRBV5-1 and TRBV20-1 were among them. Compared with controls, patients showed significantly lower normalized Chao1 diversity. Same-batch preparations were strongly co-clustered by F measure.

cDNA libraries of TCR beta carried unique molecular identifiers. MiXCR was run by TCRdb on the PCR reads, yielding one entry per CDR3 protein. The data show approximately 770,000 distinct CDR3 sequences, under 60% seen once. V usage is TRBV4-2 and J usage is TRBJ1-5; D call uncertain. The sequence was obtained from a girl under 18 with multiple sclerosis. Sequencing was done on a sample of blood. CDR3 coding DNA: TGTGCCAGCAGCCAATACGGATCGAATCAGCCCCAGCATTTT. Its protein product is CASSQYGSNQPQHF.